The clone carrying this T cell receptor beta chain was counted ten times or more. Its antigen is unknown. The sample originates from a study of blood T cells in healthy people across ages. General study points: Greater diversity and more naive CD4+ cells were seen in long-lived donors than in aged donors.

Next came a second PCR, run for about 6 to 12 cycles, which used a sample-barcoded 5' primer along with a J-beta primer mix. TCRdb redid the calling of the 5' RACE reads with MiXCR, one entry per CDR3 protein. The sample consists of about 650,000 distinct CDR3 sequences, 32% of them appearing once. Input material: blood. The sequence came from a woman of 80 years or more in good health.

The DNA of the CDR3 is TGCGCCAGCAGCTTGAAGGTGGTAGGACAGGACTCCTACGAGCAGTACTTC. It specifies CASSLKVVGQDSYEQYF. This chain connects TRBV5-1 to TRBJ2-7, with TRBD1 matching over 7 bases. The CDR3 length is 17 residues. J lost 0 bases, V lost 1 base, and 10 bases had no gene match. The germline V gene has CDR1 SGHRS and CDR2 YFSETQ. The full variable domain, with the rest looked up from reference TRBV5-1 and TRBJ2-7, is KAGVTQTPRYLIKTRGQQVTLSCSPISGHRSVSWYQQTPGQGLQFLFEYFSETQRNKGNFPGRFSGRQFSNSRSEMNVSTLELGDSALYLCASSLKVVGQDSYEQYFGPGTRLTVT.